The clone carrying this TCR beta chain appeared once. This sample was included in a study of blood T cell repertoires in COVID-19. Data came from immunoSEQ multiplex PCR; TCRdb stores just in-frame clones and leaves some out. The sample has tens of thousands of clones; around 90% are singletons. In germline, CDR1 is KGHSH, CDR2 LQKENI. The V gene lost 5 bases and the J gene lost 2 bases, with 7 bases spanning the gap. This CDR3 is built from 13 residues. Sequenced sample: peripheral blood. The chain employs TRBV18 and TRBJ2-1; D possibly corresponds to TRBD2 (5 bases). This clonotype was obtained from a man in his fifties or sixties with acute or convalescent COVID-19. The CDR3 DNA reads TGTGCCAGCTCAGCCGGGACCTACAATGAGCAGTTCTTC. Its protein product is CASSAGTYNEQFF.